This entry concerns a single TCR beta chain. CDR3 length: 15 amino acids. V shed 0 bases and J shed 8 bases, with 15 bases lying between them. Germline V lookup: CDR1 SGHRS, CDR2 YFSETQ. The sample originates from a study of blood T cell repertoires in COVID-19. Sequenced by immunoSEQ multiplex PCR; TCRdb stores in-frame clones only, minus some. The repertoire holds hundreds of thousands of clones, roughly 90% seen once, with about 6.5% in the top ten. The sequence was obtained from a man aged 60-69 years who had recovered from COVID-19. This rearrangement joins TRBV5-1 to TRBJ2-1, with a possible D match to TRBD2 (6 bases). Sequenced input: peripheral blood. As DNA, the CDR3 is TGCGCCAGCAGCTTGGTGGTAGCGGTCAAGGATGAGCAGTTCTTC. Protein: CASSLVVAVKDEQFF. The full variable domain, its missing parts supplied by reference TRBV5-1 and TRBJ2-1, is KAGVTQTPRYLIKTRGQQVTLSCSPISGHRSVSWYQQTPGQGLQFLFEYFSETQRNKGNFPGRFSGRQFSNSRSEMNVSTLELGDSALYLCASSLVVAVKDEQFFGPGTRLTVL.